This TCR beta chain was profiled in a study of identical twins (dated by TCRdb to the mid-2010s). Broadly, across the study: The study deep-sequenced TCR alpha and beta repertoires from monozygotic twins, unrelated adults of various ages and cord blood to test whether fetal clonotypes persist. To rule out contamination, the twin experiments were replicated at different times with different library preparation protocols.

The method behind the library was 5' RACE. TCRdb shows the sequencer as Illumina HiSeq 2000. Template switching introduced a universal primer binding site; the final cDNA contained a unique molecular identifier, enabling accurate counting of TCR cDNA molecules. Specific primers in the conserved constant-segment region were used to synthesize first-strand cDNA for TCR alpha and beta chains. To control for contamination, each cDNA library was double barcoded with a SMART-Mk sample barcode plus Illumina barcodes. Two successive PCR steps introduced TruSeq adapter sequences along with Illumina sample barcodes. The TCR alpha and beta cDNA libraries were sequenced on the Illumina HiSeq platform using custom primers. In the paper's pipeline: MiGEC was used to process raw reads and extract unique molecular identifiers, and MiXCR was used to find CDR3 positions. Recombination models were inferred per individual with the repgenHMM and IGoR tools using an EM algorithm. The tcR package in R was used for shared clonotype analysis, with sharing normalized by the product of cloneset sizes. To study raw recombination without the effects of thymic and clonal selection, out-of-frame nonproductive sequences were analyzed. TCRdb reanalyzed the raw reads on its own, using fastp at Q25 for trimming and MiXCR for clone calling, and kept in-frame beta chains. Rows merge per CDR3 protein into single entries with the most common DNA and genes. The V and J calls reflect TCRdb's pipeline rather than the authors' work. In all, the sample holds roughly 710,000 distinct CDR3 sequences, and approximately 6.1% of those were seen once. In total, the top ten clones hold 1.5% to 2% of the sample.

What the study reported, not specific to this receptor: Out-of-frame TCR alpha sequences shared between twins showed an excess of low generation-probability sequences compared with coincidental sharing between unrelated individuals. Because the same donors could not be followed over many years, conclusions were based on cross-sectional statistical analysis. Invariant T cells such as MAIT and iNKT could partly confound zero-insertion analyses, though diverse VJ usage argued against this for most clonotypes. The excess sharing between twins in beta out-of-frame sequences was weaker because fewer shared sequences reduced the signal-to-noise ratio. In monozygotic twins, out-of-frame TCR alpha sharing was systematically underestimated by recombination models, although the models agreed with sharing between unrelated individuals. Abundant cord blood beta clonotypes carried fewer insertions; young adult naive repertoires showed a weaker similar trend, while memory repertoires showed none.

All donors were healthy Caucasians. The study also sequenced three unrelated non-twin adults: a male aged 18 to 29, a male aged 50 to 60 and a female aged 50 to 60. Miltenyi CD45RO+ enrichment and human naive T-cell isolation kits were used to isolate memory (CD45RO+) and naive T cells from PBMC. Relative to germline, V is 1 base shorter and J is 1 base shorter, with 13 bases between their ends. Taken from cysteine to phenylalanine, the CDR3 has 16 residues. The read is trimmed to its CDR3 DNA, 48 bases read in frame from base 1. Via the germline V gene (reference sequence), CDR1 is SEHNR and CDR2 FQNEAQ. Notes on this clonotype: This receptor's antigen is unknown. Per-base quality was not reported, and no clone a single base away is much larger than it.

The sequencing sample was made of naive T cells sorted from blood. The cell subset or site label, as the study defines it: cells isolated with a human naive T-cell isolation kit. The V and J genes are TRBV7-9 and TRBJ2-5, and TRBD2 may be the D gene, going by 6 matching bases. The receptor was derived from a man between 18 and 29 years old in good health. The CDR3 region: CASSLVSGSGQETQYF. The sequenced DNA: TGTGCCAGCAGCTTAGTGTCCGGGAGTGGCCAAGAGACCCAGTACTTC.